These 23 T cell receptor beta chains share one sample of origin, sequenced in a study of blood T cell repertoires in COVID-19. Assay used: immunoSEQ multiplex PCR; TCRdb lists only in-frame clones, some missing. In the table there are 350,000 to 400,000 clones, 90% of which are singletons. What was sequenced was peripheral blood. The receptor source for this set is a man aged 18 to 29 with active or convalescent COVID-19.

Only one count was recorded for this clone. The chain joins TRBV7-2 to TRBJ2-1; D perhaps matches TRBD1 (5 bases). The V end lost 4 bases, the J end lost 4 bases, and 8 bases lay between the germline ends. The CDR3 is 13 residues long. Germline assignment: CDR1 SGHTA and CDR2 FQGNSA. The DNA for the CDR3 is TGTGCCAGCAGCTATCAGGGTTACAATGAGCAGTTCTTC. Amino acids: CASSYQGYNEQFF.

The CDR3 DNA follows: TGTGCCAGCAGTTACGGGGCGCTCGGAGAGACCCAGTACTTC. As protein: CASSYGALGETQYF. This rearrangement joins TRBV6-2 or TRBV6-3 to TRBJ2-5; possibly TRBD1 for D (5 bases). CDR3 length: 14 amino acids. V dropped 2 bases and J dropped 4 bases, with 11 bases sitting between them. Germline loops: CDR1 MNHEY, CDR2 SVGEGT.

The chain couples TRBV9 to TRBJ2-3, with 9 bases fitting TRBD1. V trimming: 0 bases; J trimming: 6 bases; junction bases outside the gene matches: 11. The CDR3 has 17 residues. Germline CDR1 SGDLS, CDR2 YYNGEE. This CDR3 reads CASSVGGLDRGLDTQYF. CDR3 sequence (DNA): TGTGCCAGCAGCGTAGGGGGCCTCGACAGGGGGTTGGATACGCAGTATTTT.

This rearrangement joins TRBV5-8 to TRBJ1-6, with D perhaps matching TRBD1 (5 bases). The V and J ends lost 4 bases and 5 bases respectively, with 13 bases between them. Looked up from germline, CDR1 is SGHTS and CDR2 is YDEGEE. This CDR3 is 15 amino acids long. The CDR3 loop is CASSPVRADNSPLHF. The CDR3 nucleotides are TGTGCCAGCAGCCCTGTCAGGGCCGATAATTCACCCCTCCACTTT.

The gene calls are TRBV7-8 and TRBJ1-1, with 7 bases lining up with TRBD1. Per germline, CDR1 SGHVS and CDR2 FQNEAQ. The CDR3 consists of 16 residues. Trimming cost V 2 bases and J 0 bases; bases outside gene matches: 6. The chain's CDR3 is CASSLRTGTMNTEAFF. CDR3 sequence (DNA): TGTGCCAGCAGCTTAAGGACAGGAACTATGAACACTGAAGCTTTCTTT. The complete variable domain, with remaining parts taken from reference TRBV7-8 and TRBJ1-1, reads GAGVSQSPRYKVAKRGQDVALRCDPISGHVSLFWYQQALGQGPEFLTYFQNEAQLDKSGLPSDRFFAERPEGSVSTLKIQRTQQEDSAVYLCASSLRTGTMNTEAFFGQGTRLTVV.

V usage is TRBV5-6 and J usage is TRBJ1-1, with 9 positions matching TRBD1. V was clipped by 0 bases and J by 11 bases; unmatched bases: 8. The V gene's germline CDR1 is SGHDT and CDR2 YYEEEE. The CDR3 loop spans 14 amino acids. As DNA, the CDR3 is TGTGCCAGCAGCTTGGCCCAGGGACAGGGTGAGGCTTTCTTT. Translation: CASSLAQGQGEAFF.

This clone has only one observation. The chain is built from TRBV2 and TRBJ1-2; D not certain. CDR1 SNHLY and CDR2 FYNNEI come from the germline V gene. CDR3 length: 11 amino acids. Trimming pared 6 bases from V and 8 bases from J, leaving 10 bases between. In DNA form, the CDR3 reads TGTGCCAGCAGGGCCCCCTTAGGCTACACCTTC. Its translation: CASRAPLGYTF.

This clone came up a few times. The chain couples TRBV4-1 to TRBJ1-2, with D perhaps matching TRBD1 (6 bases). Trimming removed 0 bases at V and 1 base at J, with 9 bases between. This CDR3 has 15 amino acids. CDR1 is MGHRA and CDR2 is YSYEKL in the germline V gene. CDR3 in DNA: TGCGCCAGCAGCCAAGATACAGGGAGTAACTATGGCTACACCTTC. It yields the protein CASSQDTGSNYGYTF.

A note on this clone: Other DNA sequences in the same sample also yield this CDR3. V and J are TRBV6-5 and TRBJ2-5; 10 bases map to TRBD1. The junction had 4 bases not matched to a gene; V was cut back by 4 bases and J by 5 bases. This CDR3 is 14 amino acids long. Germline CDR1 MNHEY, CDR2 SVGAGI. DNA for the CDR3: TGTGCCAGCAGTTCCGACAGGGGGCTGGAGACCCAGTACTTC. Its translation is CASSSDRGLETQYF.

The chain is built from TRBV28 and TRBJ2-3; D is uncertain. The V and J ends lost 1 base and 5 bases respectively, with 4 bases between them. This CDR3 is 12 amino acids long. Germline V gives CDR1 MDHEN, CDR2 SYDVKM. This CDR3 reads CASSLSGDTQYF. The CDR3 DNA reads as TGTGCCAGCAGTTTATCAGGAGATACGCAGTATTTT. The complete variable domain, with remaining parts taken from reference TRBV28 and TRBJ2-3, reads DVKVTQSSRYLVKRTGEKVFLECVQDMDHENMFWYRQDPGLGLRLIYFSYDVKMKEKGDIPEGYSVSREKKERFSLILESASTNQTSMYLCASSLSGDTQYFGPGTRLTVL.

The chain recombines TRBV5-1 with TRBJ2-7; D perhaps matches TRBD1 (6 bases). This CDR3 spans 13 amino acids. CDR1 and CDR2 from the germline V gene are SGHRS and YFSETQ. Trimming left V 4 bases short and J 3 bases short, with 11 bases between. The CDR3 DNA reads TGCGCCAGCAGCGTCCGGGACAACTACGAGCAGTACTTC. Translating it yields CASSVRDNYEQYF.

The chain is built from TRBV5-8 and TRBJ2-7, with 7 bases fitting TRBD1. With 5 bases clipped from V and 2 bases from J, the junction kept 4 bases outside the gene matches. CDR3 size: 13 residues. Germline V gives CDR1 SGHTS, CDR2 YDEGEE. Here the CDR3 reads CASRQTGTYEQYF. The CDR3, as DNA: TGTGCCAGCAGGCAGACAGGGACCTACGAGCAGTACTTC.

The CDR3 region has the DNA TGTGCCAGCAGCCCCGGGAGTATATCCTACAATGAGCAGTTCTTC. As protein: CASSPGSISYNEQFF. The chain joins TRBV4-2 to TRBJ2-1; the D gene is possibly TRBD2 (6 bases). V lost 4 bases to trimming and J lost 1 base, with 11 bases between them. In germline, CDR1 is LGHNA, CDR2 YNFKEQ. The CDR3 length is 15 residues.

This chain connects TRBV7-6 to TRBJ2-5; 9 nucleotides agree with TRBD2. This CDR3 is built from 14 residues. CDR1 is SGHVS, CDR2 FNYEAQ, per germline. With V trimmed by 7 bases and J by 4 bases, 7 bases remained unmatched. This CDR3 is CASTRAGGLETQYF. Written as DNA, the CDR3 is TGTGCCAGCACCCGAGCGGGGGGTTTAGAGACCCAGTACTTC.

The rearrangement links TRBV18 to TRBJ2-1, with 8 bases lining up with TRBD1. This CDR3 is 13 amino acids long. The junction had 3 bases not matched to a gene; V was cut back by 2 bases and J by 9 bases. Per germline, CDR1 KGHSH and CDR2 LQKENI. CDR3 amino acids: CASSPGQGPEQFF. The CDR3 DNA sequence: TGTGCCAGCTCACCAGGACAGGGACCTGAGCAGTTCTTC.

The V and J genes are TRBV28 and TRBJ2-1; 12 nucleotides line up with TRBD2. The germline V gene encodes CDR1 MDHEN and CDR2 SYDVKM. This CDR3 comprises 16 residues. Trimming at V came to 6 bases and at J to 7 bases, leaving 10 bases not matched to a gene. CDR3 in DNA: TGTGCCAGCAGCGAAACTAGCGGGAGGACCTTTAATGAGCAGTTCTTC. This encodes CASSETSGRTFNEQFF.

The chain joins TRBV7-2 to TRBJ1-1; possibly TRBD1 for D (5 bases). This CDR3 region has 14 residues. The germline V gene encodes CDR1 SGHTA and CDR2 FQGNSA. Trimming took 5 bases from V and 6 from J, leaving 16 bases between them. The CDR3 loop is CASSGTRVRSEAFF. CDR3 DNA: TGTGCCAGCAGCGGAACCAGGGTACGGTCTGAAGCTTTCTTT.

This chain links TRBV10-2 with TRBJ2-3; maybe TRBD2 (5 bases). The CDR3 totals 15 residues. V was shortened by 4 bases and J by 4 bases, with 15 bases between the two germline ends. Germline V gene data show CDR1 as WSHSY and CDR2 as SAAADI. Here the CDR3 DNA reads TGCGCCAGCAGTGTACTAGGAGTAAGCGCAGATACGCAGTATTTT. This translates into CASSVLGVSADTQYF.

The genes are TRBV9 and TRBJ2-3, with 9 bases fitting TRBD2. This CDR3 has 16 residues. V gave up 2 bases and J gave up 3 bases; unmatched junction bases: 7. Germline V CDR1 and CDR2: SGDLS, YYNGEE. The CDR3 DNA reads as TGTGCCAGCAGCGTTTTAGCGGGAGAGACTACAGATACGCAGTATTTT. The encoded protein is CASSVLAGETTDTQYF.

The rearrangement joins TRBV11-3 to TRBJ2-1; 9 bases are a match to TRBD2. This CDR3 has 16 amino acids. Germline V CDR1 and CDR2: SGHNT, YENEEA. Trimming at V came to 1 base and at J to 7 bases, leaving 8 bases not matched to a gene. The CDR3 nucleotides read TGTGCCAGCAGCTTAGCTGGAATAGCGGGAGAGAATGAGCAGTTCTTC. Residues: CASSLAGIAGENEQFF.

There are a few counts of this clone. The chain is built from TRBV28 and TRBJ1-2; 11 positions match TRBD1. Losses at the gene ends were 6 bases for V and 8 bases for J; bases not matched to a gene: 11. The CDR3 runs 15 residues. CDR1 is MDHEN, CDR2 SYDVKM, per germline. CDR3 coding DNA: TGTGCCAGCAGAAGCAATGGACAGGGGGCGCGAGGCTACACCTTC. This sequence encodes CASRSNGQGARGYTF.

The V call is TRBV12-1, the J call TRBJ2-3; the D call of TRBD1 is as the table states it, not checked on the DNA. TRBV12-1 is a documented pseudogene. There are 21 residues in the CDR3. The CDR3 DNA reads TGTGCCAGCAGCTTTGGTAGAGACCAAAGGACAGGGGTTACGGTCACAGATACGCAGTATTTT. Translating gives CASSFGRDQRTGVTVTDTQYF.

Remarks on this clone: Mismatch with germline at one junction end may stem from a read error. The chain has TRBV4-1 and TRBJ1-1; the D gene is possibly TRBD1 (6 bases). Looked up from germline, CDR1 is MGHRA and CDR2 is YSYEKL. The CDR3 consists of 14 residues. The CDR3, as DNA: TGCGCCAGCAGCCGGAGAGGGGGGGACACAGAAGCTTTCTTT. Amino acids: CASSRRGGDTEAFF.